The clone carrying this T cell receptor (beta chain) was picked up many times. No antigen is known for it. This specimen comes from a study of T cell repertoires in cytomegalovirus infection. The CDR3 has 14 residues. The germline V and J ends were trimmed by 5 bases and 5 bases, with 16 bases remaining between them. Germline V CDR1 and CDR2: SGHTA, FQGNSA. TCRdb analysed the reads with MiXCR anew, one entry per CDR3 protein. The sample lists about 900,000 distinct CDR3 sequences; approximately 30% were seen once. This TCR came from a human donor in good health (CMV status not recorded). Some clones in this sample may be carry-over from other donors' samples. The V call is TRBV7-2, the J call TRBJ2-7; tentative D call: TRBD2 (5 bases). This specimen consisted of cultured CD8+ T cells from PBMCs, obtained from culture after CMV antigen stimulation. CDR3 sequence (DNA): TGTGCCAGCAGCCCGGTTAGCGACGGAGACGAGCAGTACTTC. The encoded protein is CASSPVSDGDEQYF.